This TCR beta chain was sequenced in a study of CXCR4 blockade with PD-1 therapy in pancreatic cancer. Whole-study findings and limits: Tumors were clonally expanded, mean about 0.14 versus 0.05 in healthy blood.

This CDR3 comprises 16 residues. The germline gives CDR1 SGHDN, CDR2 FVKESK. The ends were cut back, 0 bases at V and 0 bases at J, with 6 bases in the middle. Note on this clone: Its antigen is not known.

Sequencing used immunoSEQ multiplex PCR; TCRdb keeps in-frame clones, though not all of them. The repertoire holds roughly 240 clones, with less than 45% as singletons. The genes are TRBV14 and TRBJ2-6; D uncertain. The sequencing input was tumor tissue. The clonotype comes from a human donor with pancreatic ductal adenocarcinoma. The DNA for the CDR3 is TGTGCCAGCAGCCAAGAATCGTTCTCTGGGGCCAACGTCCTGACTTTC. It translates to CASSQESFSGANVLTF.